This T cell receptor (beta chain) comes out of a study of shared clonotypes between healthy human individuals. This CDR3 comprises 14 residues. The V gene's germline CDR1 is SGHDN and CDR2 FVKESK. Trimming removed 4 bases at V and 2 bases at J, with 12 bases between. The protocol was immunoSEQ multiplex PCR, while the TCRdb copy is restricted to in-frame clones and leaves out a portion. This sample has about 510,000 clones, with approximately 85% found just once. This clone was counted many times. V gene TRBV14 combines with J gene TRBJ2-7; the D gene is possibly TRBD1 (6 bases). The receptor was derived from a woman between 35 and 50 years old in good health. Some clones in this sample may be carry-over from other donors' samples. Material for sequencing was PBMCs. In nucleotides, the CDR3 is TGTGCCAGCAGCCTGGGGACATTACCCTACGAGCAGTACTTC. This encodes CASSLGTLPYEQYF.